This T cell receptor beta chain was obtained from a study of early T cells in non-severe SARS-CoV-2 infection listed by TCRdb under 2021. At the level of the whole study: Bulk RNA from unsorted whole blood was used for TCR sequencing, so alpha and beta chains could not be paired.

Overall results and qualifications from the work: VDJdb matching was skewed toward anti-spike CD8 responses and likely underestimated virus-specific expansions by missing private and CD4 specificities.

This clonotype came up a few times. No cognate antigen has been identified for it. It has no much larger one-base neighbor in the sample; base qualities were not kept. The method was 5' RACE. TCRdb records NextSeq 500 as the sequencer. To correct for sequencing error and PCR bias, the TCR library protocol tagged individual cDNA molecules with unique molecular identifiers. Both TCR alpha and beta chains were sequenced, and tight co-correlation was observed between alpha and beta sequence abundances in each sample. The study's own analysis went as follows. V gene, J gene and CDR3 annotation of TCR sequences was performed with Decombinator V4. Expanded TCRs were defined as changing significantly between any two time points under a Poisson model with p below 0.0001. TCR abundances were normalised to the total number of TCRs sequenced per sample and were expressed as counts per million. TRAV1-2 paired with TRAJ12, TRAJ20 or TRAJ33 defined MAIT TCRs, while TRAV10 paired with TRAJ18 defined iNKT TCRs. VDJdb, accessed 1 November 2021, was searched for CMV, EBV and SARS-CoV-2 annotated TCRs, with TCRs annotated for multiple antigens excluded. Using fastp at Q25 and MiXCR, TCRdb reprocessed the public reads and kept productive beta chains. Rows with a matching CDR3 protein are joined into one entry that keeps the most common DNA and genes. The V and J calls come from TCRdb's annotation, not from the publication. The sample includes approximately 83,000 distinct CDR3 sequences, with 14% observed a single time. The top ten clones comprise roughly 9.8% of the sample.

V is reduced by 4 bases and J by 8 bases, leaving a spacing of 14 bases between them. CDR1 and CDR2 are drawn from the germline V gene (reference sequence): MNHEY, SMNVEV. From the cysteine up to the phenylalanine, the CDR3 has a length of 13 residues. The only DNA kept is the CDR3, 39 bases in frame from the first base. A case-control design nested within a healthcare worker cohort in London, UK, was used, with weekly nasopharyngeal swab PCR tests and blood sampling performed. Healthcare workers were recruited between 23 and 31 March 2020, during the week of the UK lockdown, and were followed weekly for up to roughly 16 weeks.

Specimen: whole blood. Recombination linked TRBV27 to TRBJ1-1, with the D gene not confidently named. This clonotype was obtained from an adult who was a healthcare worker with PCR-confirmed SARS-CoV-2 infection or an uninfected control (not recorded which). The CDR3 protein is CASSSAASGEAFF. The DNA sequence reads TGTGCCAGCAGTTCCGCAGCGTCGGGGGAAGCTTTCTTT.